This is a list of T cell receptor beta chains from one sample in a study of technical replicates of blood from several donors. Assay: immunoSEQ multiplex PCR; the TCRdb copy retains only in-frame clones and omits some. Of more than 65,000 clones listed, 96% are singletons. Sequencing used T cells isolated from PBMCs. The receptors stem from a human donor in good health. Both conserved end residues are part of each CDR3. A D gene is named only where the DNA matches it firmly. Size is stated for part of the rows, as once, few or many counts, or as a class when the clone is expanded.

clone_size,j_call,cdr3_length,d_call,v_call,cdr3_nt,cdr3_aa
NA,TRBJ2-4,14,TRBD1,TRBV9,TGTGCCAGCAGCGTAGAGGGGGCTCAATCCATTCAGTACTTC,CASSVEGAQSIQYF
NA,TRBJ2-2,17,TRBD1,TRBV10-1,TGCGCCAGCAGTGAGACCACAGGGGGCGGTTTTGGCGGGGAGCTGTTTTTT,CASSETTGGGFGGELFF
NA,TRBJ2-1,14,TRBD2,TRBV29-1,TGCAGCGTTGATACTAGCGGGATCTACAATGAGCAGTTCTTC,CSVDTSGIYNEQFF
NA,TRBJ1-1,16,NA,TRBV4-1,TGCGCCAGCAGCCTCTCCGCAGGGCTGGTTGACACTGAAGCTTTCTTT,CASSLSAGLVDTEAFF
NA,TRBJ1-2,15,NA,TRBV18,TGTGCCAGCTCACCACAGGAGGTGTGGAACTATGGCTACACCTTC,CASSPQEVWNYGYTF
NA,TRBJ2-7,13,NA,TRBV19,TGTGCCAGTGGGTGGGGGCATCGCTACGAGCAGTACTTC,CASGWGHRYEQYF
NA,TRBJ2-7,14,NA,TRBV11-2,TGTGCCAGCAGCTTAGGTTCAGAAACCTACGAGCAGTACTTC,CASSLGSETYEQYF
NA,TRBJ2-1,19,TRBD2,TRBV10-3,TGTGCCATCAGTGAGTTCTTAGGGTCACTAGCGGGGGACTACAATGAGCAGTTCTTC,CAISEFLGSLAGDYNEQFF
NA,TRBJ2-7,14,TRBD1,TRBV13,TGTGCCAGCAGCGAAGACAGGGGACTCTACGAGCAGTACTTC,CASSEDRGLYEQYF
NA,TRBJ2-1,14,NA,TRBV27,TGTGCCAGCAGTTTAAGGGGGACCTACAATGAGCAGTTCTTC,CASSLRGTYNEQFF
NA,TRBJ2-7,17,NA,TRBV4-1,TGCGCCAGCAGCCAAGATGGAGGGGCTGCGGGTCCCTACGAGCAGTACTTC,CASSQDGGAAGPYEQYF
NA,TRBJ2-7,19,TRBD2,TRBV19,TGTGCCAGTAGTCTACTCTTCGGGACTAGCGGGAGTAAATCCTACGAGCAGTACTTC,CASSLLFGTSGSKSYEQYF
NA,TRBJ2-7,9,NA,TRBV12-2,TGTGCAAGTCCGGGCGAGCAGTACTTC,CASPGEQYF
NA,TRBJ2-2,15,NA,TRBV28,TGTGCCAGCACCTTAGGGGCAGGGTGGTCCGGGGAGCTGTTTTTT,CASTLGAGWSGELFF
NA,TRBJ2-7,16,NA,TRBV27,TGTGCCAGCAGTCCGACAAAGTTAGGGGTCCCCTACGAGCAGTACTTC,CASSPTKLGVPYEQYF
NA,TRBJ2-1,16,NA,TRBV4-3,TGCGCCAGCAGCCAAGGGGTGACTGGAAATTTGAATGAGCAGTTCTTC,CASSQGVTGNLNEQFF
NA,TRBJ2-5,14,TRBD1,TRBV18,TGTGCCAGCTCACCGGGACAGGCTGCGGAGACCCAGTACTTC,CASSPGQAAETQYF
once,TRBJ2-2,12,NA,TRBV30,TGTGCCTGGACCCCCCCGGCCGGGGAGCTGTTTTTT,CAWTPPAGELFF
NA,TRBJ1-2,13,NA,TRBV7-8,TGTGCCAGCAGCTCCGGGGTTATCTATGGCTACACCTTC,CASSSGVIYGYTF
NA,TRBJ1-2,16,NA,TRBV9,TGTGCCAGCAGCCTCAATGGGGAGAGGCCTGCGGGTGGCTACACCTTC,CASSLNGERPAGGYTF
NA,TRBJ2-3,17,TRBD2,TRBV27,TGTGCCAGCGGGACTAGCGGGAGAATTACGTCGGGGGATACGCAGTATTTT,CASGTSGRITSGDTQYF
NA,TRBJ2-7,15,TRBD1,TRBV9,TGTGCCAGCAGCTCCGGACAGGGAGTCCCCTACGAGCAGTACTTC,CASSSGQGVPYEQYF
NA,TRBJ2-1,16,TRBD2,TRBV7-2,TGTGCCAGCAGCTTACGTAGCGGGCAAAGCTACAATGAGCAGTTCTTC,CASSLRSGQSYNEQFF
NA,TRBJ1-2,14,NA,TRBV15,TGTGCCACCAGCAGTGAGGTTGGTGCTGTCGGCTACACCTTC,CATSSEVGAVGYTF
NA,TRBJ2-3,14,NA,TRBV7-2,TGTGCCAGCAGCTTAGAACAGTTAGCAGATACGCAGTATTTT,CASSLEQLADTQYF
once,TRBJ1-2,10,NA,TRBV20-1,TGCAGTGCTCCGGGGGATGGCTACACCTTC,CSAPGDGYTF
NA,TRBJ1-4,15,NA,TRBV19,TGTGCCAGTAGCATATCGGGAGGAGTACAAGAAAAACTGTTTTTT,CASSISGGVQEKLFF
NA,TRBJ1-2,13,NA,TRBV5-6,TGTGCCAGCAGCCCCGTGACAGTGGGTGGCTACACCTTC,CASSPVTVGGYTF
NA,TRBJ1-2,14,TRBD1,TRBV7-2,TGTGCCAGCAGCGCGGGACAGGGATACTATGGCTACACCTTC,CASSAGQGYYGYTF
NA,TRBJ1-5,13,TRBD1,TRBV6-1,TGTGCCAGCAGTGAGACAGGGGTACAGCCCCAGCATTTT,CASSETGVQPQHF
NA,TRBJ2-7,18,TRBD1,TRBV5-1,TGCGCCAGCAGCAAAACGGGACAGGCAGACTTTCAAACCTACGAGCAGTACTTC,CASSKTGQADFQTYEQYF
NA,TRBJ2-2,15,TRBD1,TRBV9,TGTGCCAGCAGCCCAAGACAGGGGGTAGCCGGGGAGCTGTTTTTT,CASSPRQGVAGELFF
few,TRBJ1-2,12,NA,TRBV7-2,TGTGCCAGCAGCTTAACAGGCTATGGCTACACCTTC,CASSLTGYGYTF
NA,TRBJ2-7,11,NA,TRBV27,TGTGCCAGCAGTTTGCGGGGCGAGCAGTACTTC,CASSLRGEQYF
NA,TRBJ2-1,16,TRBD2,TRBV19,TGTGCCAGTAGTGTCCGGACTAGCGGGTTATACAATGAGCAGTTCTTC,CASSVRTSGLYNEQFF
NA,TRBJ1-1,14,NA,TRBV5-6,TGTGCCAGCAGCTGGGGGACATCGAACACTGAAGCTTTCTTT,CASSWGTSNTEAFF
NA,TRBJ2-7,15,NA,TRBV7-9,TGTGCCAGCAGCCCACACCGGGACTCCCCCTACGAGCAGTACTTC,CASSPHRDSPYEQYF